The next 20 T cell receptor beta chains were all read from a single sample in a study of control samples from healthy donors and cancer patients. The table came from immunoSEQ multiplex PCR; TCRdb's copy has only in-frame clones and leaves some out. The sample records approximately 40,000 clones, roughly 65% being singletons. Sequenced material: formalin-fixed, paraffin-embedded tissue. Receptor source: a male donor with melanoma.

The chain couples TRBV25-1 to TRBJ1-1; D gene uncertain. Between the trimmed V and J ends, which lost 1 base and 8 bases, there was a span of 14 bases. The CDR3 is 14 amino acids. Germline V gives CDR1 MGHDK, CDR2 SYGVNS. The CDR3 is CASSEFKGRGEAFF. The CDR3 coding sequence is TGTGCCAGCAGTGAATTCAAGGGAAGAGGGGAAGCTTTCTTT. The entire variable domain, with the rest obtained from reference TRBV25-1 and TRBJ1-1, is as follows: EADIYQTPRYLVIGTGKKITLECSQTMGHDKMYWYQQDPGMELHLIHYSYGVNSTEKGDLSSESTVSRIRTEHFPLTLESARPSHTSQYLCASSEFKGRGEAFFGQGTRLTVV.

This clone was counted only a few times. The chain is built from TRBV7-3 and TRBJ2-3; tentative D call: TRBD1 (5 bases). The CDR3 has 16 residues. V lost 2 bases and J lost 1, with 13 bases in between. Germline loops: CDR1 SGHTA, CDR2 FQGTGA. CDR3 sequence (DNA): TGTGCCAGCAGCTTAGGGGCCAACTGGGGCACAGATACGCAGTATTTT. Translated, it gives CASSLGANWGTDTQYF. Variable domain in full (rest from reference TRBV7-3 and TRBJ2-3): GAGVSQTPSNKVTEKGKYVELRCDPISGHTALYWYRQSLGQGPEFLIYFQGTGAADDSGLPNDRFFAVRPEGSVSTLKIQRTERGDSAVYLCASSLGANWGTDTQYFGPGTRLTVL.

CDR3 protein: CASRRYFSGRKEETQYF. The CDR3 bases are TGTGCCAGCAGACGTTACTTTAGCGGGAGGAAGGAAGAGACCCAGTACTTC. This chain connects TRBV5-6 to TRBJ2-5, with 10 bases lining up with TRBD2. The CDR3 consists of 17 residues. Germline V gene sequence: CDR1 SGHDT, CDR2 YYEEEE. The junction had 13 bases not matched to a gene; V was cut back by 5 bases and J by 3 bases.

This chain joins TRBV7-8 and TRBJ2-1, with D unclear. Trimming pared 6 bases from V and 2 bases from J, leaving 2 bases between. CDR3 size: 11 residues. In germline, CDR1 is SGHVS, CDR2 FQNEAQ. Here the CDR3 reads CASRAYNEQFF. In DNA, the CDR3 is TGTGCCAGCAGAGCCTACAATGAGCAGTTCTTC. The entire variable domain, with the rest obtained from reference TRBV7-8 and TRBJ2-1, is as follows: GAGVSQSPRYKVAKRGQDVALRCDPISGHVSLFWYQQALGQGPEFLTYFQNEAQLDKSGLPSDRFFAERPEGSVSTLKIQRTQQEDSAVYLCASRAYNEQFFGPGTRLTVL.

Comments on this clone: This sample also contains other DNA sequences that code for the same CDR3. This chain links TRBV5-1 with TRBJ2-2, with TRBD2 as a possible D gene (5 bases). The germline V and J ends were trimmed by 0 bases and 0 bases, with 9 bases remaining between them. The germline gives CDR1 SGHRS, CDR2 YFSETQ. The CDR3 totals 16 residues. The CDR3 coding sequence is TGCGCCAGCAGCTTGGACGGAGGATCGAACACCGGGGAGCTGTTTTTT. Its protein is CASSLDGGSNTGELFF.

The table lists this clone with many counts. The sample contains more than one DNA sequence encoding this CDR3. The gene calls are TRBV7-8 and TRBJ2-7; 14 bases map to TRBD2. This CDR3 is built from 15 residues. Germline V gene data show CDR1 as SGHVS and CDR2 as FQNEAQ. The V gene end was trimmed by 3 bases and the J gene end by 7 bases; junction bases not matched to a gene: 5. The CDR3 nucleotides are TGTGCCAGCAGCTTTGGGACTAGCGGGAGAGATGAGCAGTACTTC. It encodes CASSFGTSGRDEQYF.

This CDR3 reads CASSVDGKGTQYF. For the CDR3, the DNA is TGCGCCAGCAGCGTAGACGGGAAGGGGACCCAGTACTTC. The rearrangement links TRBV5-1 to TRBJ2-5; a weak D match, TRBD2 (5 bases). The CDR3 contains 13 residues. V shed 4 bases and J shed 7 bases, with 14 bases lying between them. CDR1 is SGHRS, CDR2 YFSETQ, per germline.

Comments on this clone: A much more abundant neighbour one base away suggests this may be a read error. The chain couples TRBV19 to TRBJ2-1; possibly TRBD1 for D (6 bases). The CDR3 is 14 residues long. V gave up 4 bases and J gave up 3 bases, with 10 bases separating them. Germline CDR1 reads LNHDA; CDR2 reads SQIVND (reference sequence). CDR3 DNA: TGTGCCAGTAGTAGCCAGGGGATCTACAATGAGCAGTTCTTC. Protein: CASSSQGIYNEQFF.

This clone was counted between two and nine times. This sequence joins TRBV20-1 and TRBJ2-5; TRBD2 matches 11 bases. J lost 4 bases, V lost 3 bases, and 4 bases had no gene match. This CDR3 spans 14 amino acids. Germline V gives CDR1 DFQATT, CDR2 SNEGSKA (reference sequence). DNA of the CDR3: TGCAGTGCTAGTAGCGGGAGGGTGGGAGAGACCCAGTACTTC. Translated, it gives CSASSGRVGETQYF.

The chain uses TRBV5-1 and TRBJ2-5; D gene uncertain. Trimming stripped 5 bases from V and 3 bases from J, with 5 bases between. This CDR3 has 11 residues. Germline V gene sequence: CDR1 SGHRS, CDR2 YFSETQ. CDR3 nucleotides: TGCGCCAGCAGGTTAGAAGAGACCCAGTACTTC. This encodes CASRLEETQYF.

The J gene is TRBJ2-7, the V gene TRBV19, with D maybe TRBD1 (5 bases). The CDR3 extends over 14 amino acids. V lost 1 base and J 2 bases, leaving 9 bases between the germline ends. Germline V gene sequence: CDR1 LNHDA, CDR2 SQIVND (reference sequence). CDR3 residues: CASSIGTKTYEQYF. CDR3 DNA sequence: TGTGCCAGTAGTATAGGGACAAAAACCTACGAGCAGTACTTC.

This chain joins TRBV6-5 and TRBJ1-5; D possibly corresponds to TRBD1 (5 bases). CDR1 and CDR2 (germline): MNHEY, SVGAGI. Trimming took 6 bases from V and 7 from J, leaving 10 bases between them. The CDR3 spans 12 residues. The CDR3 coding sequence is TGTGCCAGCAGCGCTGGGGGACAGCCCCAGCATTTT. Its protein is CASSAGGQPQHF.

This clone has just a few counts. This sample also contains other DNA sequences that code for the same CDR3. V is TRBV25-1 and J is TRBJ2-1, with 8 bases identical to TRBD2. This CDR3 spans 13 amino acids. V was pared by 8 bases and J by 0 bases, with 0 bases of the junction left unmatched. Per germline, CDR1 MGHDK and CDR2 SYGVNS. The CDR3 region is CASLAGSYNEQFF. DNA for the CDR3: TGTGCCAGCCTAGCGGGCTCCTACAATGAGCAGTTCTTC.

This chain uses TRBV13 with TRBJ2-3; unclear D gene. V lost 5 bases to trimming and J lost 6 bases, with 12 bases between them. The CDR3 consists of 13 residues. The germline V gene encodes CDR1 PRHDT and CDR2 FYEKMQ (reference sequence). For the CDR3, the DNA is TGTGCCAGCAGCATCCGAGGAGTGGATACGCAGTATTTT. Residues: CASSIRGVDTQYF.

The chain combines TRBV7-9 with TRBJ2-1; 11 nucleotides agree with TRBD2. J was trimmed by 16 bases and V by 2 bases; bases with no gene match: 13. This CDR3 region has 15 residues. Germline V lookup: CDR1 SEHNR, CDR2 FQNEAQ (reference sequence). CDR3 nucleotide sequence: TGTGCCAGCAGCTTATATTCCTCAGGACTAGCGGGTATCTTCTTC. Translation: CASSLYSSGLAGIFF.

The chain couples TRBV5-1 to TRBJ2-1; a possible D gene is TRBD2 (6 bases). Deletions cut 3 bases from V and 6 bases from J, with 16 bases between. The V gene's germline CDR1 is SGHRS and CDR2 YFSETQ. This CDR3 has 15 amino acids. The CDR3 nucleotides are TGCGCCAGCAGCTCGGGACTTCAGAGGGGCAATGAGCAGTTCTTC. It yields the protein CASSSGLQRGNEQFF.

This clone was counted only a few times. This rearrangement joins TRBV3-1 (or the pseudogene TRBV3-2) to TRBJ2-5, with unresolved D. Germline CDR1 LGHDT, CDR2 YNNKEL (reference sequence). The length of the CDR3 is 14 residues. V was trimmed by 4 bases and J by 1 base, leaving 10 bases between them. The CDR3, as DNA: TGTGCCAGCAGCCTCAGGAGATCCCAAGAGACCCAGTACTTC. Its protein is CASSLRRSQETQYF.

This clone has a handful of counts. This rearrangement joins TRBV3-1 (or the pseudogene TRBV3-2) to TRBJ2-2; D is unresolved. Trimming stripped 3 bases from V and 7 bases from J, with 3 bases between. The CDR3 extends over 11 amino acids. CDR1 and CDR2 (germline): LGHDT, YNNKEL (reference sequence). The CDR3 loop is CASSQDGELFF. DNA of the CDR3: TGTGCCAGCAGCCAGGACGGGGAGCTGTTTTTT.

The CDR3 DNA reads as TGTGCCAGCAGTGAAGCGCCCAGGGGAGGGTATTTT. This codes for CASSEAPRGGYF. This chain connects TRBV6-1 to TRBJ2-3; D tentatively reads TRBD1 or TRBD2 (6 bases each). CDR1 MNHNS and CDR2 SASEGT come from the germline V gene. The CDR3 totals 12 residues. V was clipped by 0 bases and J by 14 bases, with 12 bases between them.

The chain joins TRBV5-8 to TRBJ2-3; possible D gene TRBD1, 6 bases. This CDR3 contains 17 residues. V lost 0 bases and J lost 4, with 18 bases in between. The germline V gene encodes CDR1 SGHTS and CDR2 YDEGEE. For the CDR3, the DNA is TGTGCCAGCAGCTTGGCGGTAGGGGGTGCGGGCGCAGATACGCAGTATTTT. This codes for CASSLAVGGAGADTQYF.